This TCR beta chain was sequenced in a study of monozygotic twins with cystic fibrosis. V shed 10 bases and J shed 6 bases, with 16 bases lying between them. CDR1 and CDR2 (germline): ENHRY, SYGVKD. CDR3 length equals 13 residues. General study results and limits: Low clonality (median about 0.0095) suggested a mostly naive repertoire. Co-twins had the most similar V usage for 13 of 16 pairs, J for 8.

TCRdb's copy holds only in-frame clones and misses some; the assay was immunoSEQ multiplex PCR. Of about 35,000 clones listed, around 65% were seen once; the top ten hold 0.75% to 0.85%. In regard to this clone: Its antigen is as yet unknown.

The chain is built from TRBV10-3 and TRBJ1-5; a weak D match, TRBD1 (6 bases). This sequence was found in a girl aged 10-17 years with cystic fibrosis. The sequenced sample consisted of blood. This CDR3 reads CATSDSWSQPQHF. Here the CDR3 DNA reads TGTGCCACCTCGGACAGCTGGAGTCAGCCCCAGCATTTT.